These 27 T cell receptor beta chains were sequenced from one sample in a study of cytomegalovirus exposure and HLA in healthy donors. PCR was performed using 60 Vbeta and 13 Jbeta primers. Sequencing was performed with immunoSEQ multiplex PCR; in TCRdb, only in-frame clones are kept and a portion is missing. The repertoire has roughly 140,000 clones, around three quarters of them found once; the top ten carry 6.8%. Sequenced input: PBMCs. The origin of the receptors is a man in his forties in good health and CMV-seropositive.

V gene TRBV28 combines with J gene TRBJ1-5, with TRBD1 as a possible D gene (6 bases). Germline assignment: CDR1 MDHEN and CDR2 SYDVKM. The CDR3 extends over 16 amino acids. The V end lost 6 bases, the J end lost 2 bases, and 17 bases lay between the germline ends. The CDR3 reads CASRSPRGGGNQPQHF. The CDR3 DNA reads TGTGCCAGCAGGAGCCCCAGGGGTGGGGGCAATCAGCCCCAGCATTTT.

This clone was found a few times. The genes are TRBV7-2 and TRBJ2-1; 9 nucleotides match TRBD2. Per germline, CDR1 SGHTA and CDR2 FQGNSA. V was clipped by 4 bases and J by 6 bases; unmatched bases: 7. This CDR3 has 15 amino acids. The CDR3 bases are TGTGCCAGCAGCTCCCGACTAGCGGACTCCAATGAGCAGTTCTTC. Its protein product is CASSSRLADSNEQFF.

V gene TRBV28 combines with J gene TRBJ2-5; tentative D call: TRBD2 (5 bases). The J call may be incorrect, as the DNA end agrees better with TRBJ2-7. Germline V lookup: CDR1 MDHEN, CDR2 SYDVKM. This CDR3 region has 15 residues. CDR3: CASRERRTRNYEQYF. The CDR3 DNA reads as TGTGCCAGCCGGGAACGAAGGACCAGGAACTACGAGCAGTACTTC.

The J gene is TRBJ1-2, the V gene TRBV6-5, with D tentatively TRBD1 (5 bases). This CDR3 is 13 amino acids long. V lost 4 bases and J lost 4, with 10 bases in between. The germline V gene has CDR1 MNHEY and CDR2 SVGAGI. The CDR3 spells CASSFREAYGYTF. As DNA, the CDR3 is TGTGCCAGCAGTTTCAGGGAGGCCTATGGCTACACCTTC.

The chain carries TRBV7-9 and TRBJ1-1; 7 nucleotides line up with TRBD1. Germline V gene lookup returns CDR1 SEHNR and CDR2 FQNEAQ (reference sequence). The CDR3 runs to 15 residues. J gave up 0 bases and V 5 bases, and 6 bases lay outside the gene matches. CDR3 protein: CASSRETGMNTEAFF. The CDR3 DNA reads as TGTGCCAGCAGCCGAGAGACAGGGATGAACACTGAAGCTTTCTTT.

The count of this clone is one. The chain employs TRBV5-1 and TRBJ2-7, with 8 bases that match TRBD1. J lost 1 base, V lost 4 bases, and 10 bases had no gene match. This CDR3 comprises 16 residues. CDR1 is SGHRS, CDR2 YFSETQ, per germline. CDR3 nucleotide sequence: TGCGCCAGCAGCCCGGGGGTTAGACAGGGGTCCTACGAGCAGTACTTC. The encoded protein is CASSPGVRQGSYEQYF. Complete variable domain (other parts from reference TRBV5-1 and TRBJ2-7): KAGVTQTPRYLIKTRGQQVTLSCSPISGHRSVSWYQQTPGQGLQFLFEYFSETQRNKGNFPGRFSGRQFSNSRSEMNVSTLELGDSALYLCASSPGVRQGSYEQYFGPGTRLTVT.

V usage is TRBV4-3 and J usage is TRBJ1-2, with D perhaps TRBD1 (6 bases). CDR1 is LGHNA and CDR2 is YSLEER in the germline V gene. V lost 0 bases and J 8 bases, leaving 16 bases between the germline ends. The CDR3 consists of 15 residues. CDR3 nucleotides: TGCGCCAGCAGCCAAGACGCGGCAGGGGTATTCGGCTACACCTTC. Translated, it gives CASSQDAAGVFGYTF.

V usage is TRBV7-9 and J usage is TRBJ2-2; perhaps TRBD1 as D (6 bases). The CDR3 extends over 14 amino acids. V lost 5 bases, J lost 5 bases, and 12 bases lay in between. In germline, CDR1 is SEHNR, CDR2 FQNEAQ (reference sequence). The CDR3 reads CASSDLQGTGELFF. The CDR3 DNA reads TGTGCCAGCAGCGACCTCCAGGGGACCGGGGAGCTGTTTTTT.

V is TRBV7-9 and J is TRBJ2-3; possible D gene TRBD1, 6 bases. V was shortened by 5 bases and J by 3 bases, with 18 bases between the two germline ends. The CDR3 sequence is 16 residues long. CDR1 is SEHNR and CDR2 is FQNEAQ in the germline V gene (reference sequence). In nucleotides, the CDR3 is TGTGCCAGCAGCCCGTACTCCAGGGGTAGGACAGATACGCAGTATTTT. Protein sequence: CASSPYSRGRTDTQYF.

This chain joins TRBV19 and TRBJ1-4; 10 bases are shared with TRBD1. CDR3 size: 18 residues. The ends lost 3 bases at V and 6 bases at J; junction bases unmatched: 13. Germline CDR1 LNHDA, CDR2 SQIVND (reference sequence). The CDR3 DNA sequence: TGTGCCAGTAGTATCGGGTACCGGGACAGGGGTTTATATGAAAAACTGTTTTTT. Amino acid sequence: CASSIGYRDRGLYEKLFF.

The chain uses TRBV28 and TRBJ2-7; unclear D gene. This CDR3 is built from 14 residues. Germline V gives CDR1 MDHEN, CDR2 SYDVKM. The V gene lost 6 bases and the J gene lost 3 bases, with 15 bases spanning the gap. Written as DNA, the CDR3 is TGTGCCAGCAGGCCCCGGTTGAGAGTCTACGAGCAGTACTTC. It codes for CASRPRLRVYEQYF.

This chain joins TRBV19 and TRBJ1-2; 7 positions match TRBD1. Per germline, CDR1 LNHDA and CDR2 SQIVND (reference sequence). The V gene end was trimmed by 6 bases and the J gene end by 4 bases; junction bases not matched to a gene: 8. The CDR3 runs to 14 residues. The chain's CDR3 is CASRAQGQSYGYTF. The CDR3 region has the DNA TGTGCCAGTAGAGCTCAGGGACAGTCCTATGGCTACACCTTC.

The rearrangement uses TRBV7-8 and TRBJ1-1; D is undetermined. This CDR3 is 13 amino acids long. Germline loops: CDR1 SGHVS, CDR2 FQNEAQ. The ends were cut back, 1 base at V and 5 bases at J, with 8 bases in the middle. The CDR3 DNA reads TGTGCCAGCAGCTTAGTAACGGGGACTGAAGCTTTCTTT. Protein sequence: CASSLVTGTEAFF.

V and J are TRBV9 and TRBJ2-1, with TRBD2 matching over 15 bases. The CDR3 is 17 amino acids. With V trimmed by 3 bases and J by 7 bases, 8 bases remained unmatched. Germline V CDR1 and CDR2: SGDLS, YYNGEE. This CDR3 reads CASSALAGTSGRNEQFF. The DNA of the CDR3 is TGTGCCAGCAGCGCGCTAGCTGGGACTAGCGGGAGGAATGAGCAGTTCTTC. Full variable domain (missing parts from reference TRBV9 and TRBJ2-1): DSGVTQTPKHLITATGQRVTLRCSPRSGDLSVYWYQQSLDQGLQFLIQYYNGEERAKGNILERFSAQQFPDLHSELNLSSLELGDSALYFCASSALAGTSGRNEQFFGPGTRLTVL.

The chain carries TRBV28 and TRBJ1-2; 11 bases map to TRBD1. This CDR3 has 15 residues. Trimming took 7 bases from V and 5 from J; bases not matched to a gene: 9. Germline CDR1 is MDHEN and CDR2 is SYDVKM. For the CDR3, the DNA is TGTGCCAGCAAATACCCCGGGACAGGGGGATATGGCTACACCTTC. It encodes CASKYPGTGGYGYTF.

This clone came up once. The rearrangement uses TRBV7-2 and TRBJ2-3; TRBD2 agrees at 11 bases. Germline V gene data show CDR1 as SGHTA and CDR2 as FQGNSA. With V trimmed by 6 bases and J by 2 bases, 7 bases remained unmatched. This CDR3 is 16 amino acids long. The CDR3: CASRQGTSGYTDTQYF. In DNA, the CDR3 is TGTGCCAGCAGGCAAGGGACTAGCGGCTACACAGATACGCAGTATTTT.

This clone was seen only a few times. The CDR3 DNA is TGCGCCAGCAGCCAAGAGGCCGGGACAGGGAGAACTGAAGCTTTCTTT. Translated: CASSQEAGTGRTEAFF. The rearrangement uses TRBV4-1 and TRBJ1-1; 9 nucleotides line up with TRBD1. Per germline, CDR1 MGHRA and CDR2 YSYEKL. After removal of 0 bases from V and 5 bases from J, the junction contained 7 bases not matched to a gene. This CDR3 has 16 residues.

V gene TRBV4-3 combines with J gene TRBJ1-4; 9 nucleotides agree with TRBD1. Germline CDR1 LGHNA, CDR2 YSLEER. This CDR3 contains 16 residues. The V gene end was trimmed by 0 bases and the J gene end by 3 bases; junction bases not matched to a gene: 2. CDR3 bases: TGCGCCAGCAGCCAAGAGGGACAGGGATCTAATGAAAAACTGTTTTTT. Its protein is CASSQEGQGSNEKLFF.

CDR3 loop: CASSLVPGTGGSEQYF. CDR3 nucleotide sequence: TGTGCCAGCAGCTTAGTACCCGGGACAGGGGGATCCGAGCAGTACTTC. This sequence joins TRBV7-2 and TRBJ2-7; 11 positions match TRBD1. The CDR3 contains 16 residues. After removal of 1 base from V and 6 bases from J, the junction contained 8 bases not matched to a gene. CDR1 SGHTA and CDR2 FQGNSA come from the germline V gene.

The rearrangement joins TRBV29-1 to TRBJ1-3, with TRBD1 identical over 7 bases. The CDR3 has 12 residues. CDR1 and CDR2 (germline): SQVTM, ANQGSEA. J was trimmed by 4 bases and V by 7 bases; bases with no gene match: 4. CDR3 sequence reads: CSASDRGNTIYF. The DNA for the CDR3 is TGCAGCGCATCGGACAGGGGAAACACCATATATTTT.

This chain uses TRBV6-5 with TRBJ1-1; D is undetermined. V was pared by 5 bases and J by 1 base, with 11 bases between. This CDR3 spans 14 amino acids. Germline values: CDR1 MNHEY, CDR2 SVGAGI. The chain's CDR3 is CASSDSRQNTEAFF. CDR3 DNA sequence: TGTGCCAGCAGTGATTCCAGGCAGAACACTGAAGCTTTCTTT.

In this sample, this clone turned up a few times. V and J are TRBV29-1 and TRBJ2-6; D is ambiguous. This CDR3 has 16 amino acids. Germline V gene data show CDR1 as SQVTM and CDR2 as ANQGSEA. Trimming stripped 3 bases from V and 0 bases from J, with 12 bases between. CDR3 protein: CSVEGRVNSGANVLTF. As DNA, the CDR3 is TGCAGCGTTGAGGGTCGGGTTAACTCTGGGGCCAACGTCCTGACTTTC.

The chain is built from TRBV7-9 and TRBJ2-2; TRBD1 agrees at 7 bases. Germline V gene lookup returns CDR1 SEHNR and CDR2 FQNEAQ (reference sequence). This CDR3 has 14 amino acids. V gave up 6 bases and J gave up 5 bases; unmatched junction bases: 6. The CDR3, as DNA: TGTGCCAGCAGTCAGGGGGAAAAAACCGGGGAGCTGTTTTTT. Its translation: CASSQGEKTGELFF.

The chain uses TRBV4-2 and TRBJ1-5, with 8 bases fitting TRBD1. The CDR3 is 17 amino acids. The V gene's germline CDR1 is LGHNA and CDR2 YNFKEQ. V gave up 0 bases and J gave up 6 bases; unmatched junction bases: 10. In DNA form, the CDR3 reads TGTGCCAGCAGCCAAGATCCGACCCCACAGGGGGGTCAGCCCCAGCATTTT. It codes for CASSQDPTPQGGQPQHF.

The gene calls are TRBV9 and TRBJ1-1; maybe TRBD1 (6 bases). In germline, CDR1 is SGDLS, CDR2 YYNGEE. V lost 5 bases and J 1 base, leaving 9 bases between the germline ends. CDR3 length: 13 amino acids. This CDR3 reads CASREQGNTEAFF. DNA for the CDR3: TGTGCCAGCAGGGAACAGGGGAACACTGAAGCTTTCTTT.

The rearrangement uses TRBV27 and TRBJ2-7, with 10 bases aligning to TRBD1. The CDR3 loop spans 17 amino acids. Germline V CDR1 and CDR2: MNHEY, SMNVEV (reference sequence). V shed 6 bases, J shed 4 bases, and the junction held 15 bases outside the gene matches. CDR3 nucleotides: TGTGCCAGCAGCCGGGACAGGGGTCTACTCGGAGTTTACGAGCAGTACTTC. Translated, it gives CASSRDRGLLGVYEQYF.

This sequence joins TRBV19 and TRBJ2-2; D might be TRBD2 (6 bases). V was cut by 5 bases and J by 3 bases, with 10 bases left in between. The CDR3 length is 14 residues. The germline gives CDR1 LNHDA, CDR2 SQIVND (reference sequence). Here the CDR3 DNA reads TGTGCCAGTAGTTTTCCGGGAGACACCGGGGAGCTGTTTTTT. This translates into CASSFPGDTGELFF.